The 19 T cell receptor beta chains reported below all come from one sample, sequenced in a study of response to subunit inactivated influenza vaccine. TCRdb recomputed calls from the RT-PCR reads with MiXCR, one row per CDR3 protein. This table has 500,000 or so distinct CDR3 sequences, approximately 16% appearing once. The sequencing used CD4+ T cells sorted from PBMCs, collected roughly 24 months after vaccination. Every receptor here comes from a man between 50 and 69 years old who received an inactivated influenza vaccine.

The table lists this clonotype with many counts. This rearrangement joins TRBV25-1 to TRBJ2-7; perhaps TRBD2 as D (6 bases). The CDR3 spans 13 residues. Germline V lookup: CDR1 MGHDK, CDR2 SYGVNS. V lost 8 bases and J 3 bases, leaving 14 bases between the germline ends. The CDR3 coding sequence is TGTGCCAGCCGAGGACCCGGGAGCTACGAGCAGTACTTC. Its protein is CASRGPGSYEQYF.

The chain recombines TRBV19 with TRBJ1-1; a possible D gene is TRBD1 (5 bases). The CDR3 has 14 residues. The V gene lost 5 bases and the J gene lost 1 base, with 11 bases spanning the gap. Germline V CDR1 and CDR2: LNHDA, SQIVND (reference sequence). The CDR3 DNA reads TGTGCCAGTAGTTCCAGGGAAGGGAACACTGAAGCTTTCTTT. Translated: CASSSREGNTEAFF. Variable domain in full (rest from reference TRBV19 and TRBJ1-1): DGGITQSPKYLFRKEGQNVTLSCEQNLNHDAMYWYRQDPGQGLRLIYYSQIVNDFQKGDIAEGYSVSREKKESFPLTVTSAQKNPTAFYLCASSSREGNTEAFFGQGTRLTVV.

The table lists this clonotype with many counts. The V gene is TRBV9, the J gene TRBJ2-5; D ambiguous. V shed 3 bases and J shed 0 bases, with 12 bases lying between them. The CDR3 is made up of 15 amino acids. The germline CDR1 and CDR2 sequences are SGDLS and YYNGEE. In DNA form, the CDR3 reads TGTGCCAGCAGCGGAAGCGCATCCTACCAAGAGACCCAGTACTTC. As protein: CASSGSASYQETQYF.

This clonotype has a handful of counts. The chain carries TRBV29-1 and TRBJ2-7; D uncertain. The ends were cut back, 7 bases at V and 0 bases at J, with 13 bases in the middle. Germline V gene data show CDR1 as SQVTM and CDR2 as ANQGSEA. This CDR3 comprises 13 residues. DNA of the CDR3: TGCAGCGGGATAGATGCCGGCTCCTACGAGCAGTACTTC. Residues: CSGIDAGSYEQYF.

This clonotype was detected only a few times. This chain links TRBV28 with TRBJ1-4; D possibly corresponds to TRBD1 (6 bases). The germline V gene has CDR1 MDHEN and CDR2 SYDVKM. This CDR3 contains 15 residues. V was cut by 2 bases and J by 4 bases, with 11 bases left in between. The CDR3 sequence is CASSLIAGDNEKLFF. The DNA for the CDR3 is TGTGCCAGCAGTTTAATTGCAGGGGATAATGAAAAACTGTTTTTT. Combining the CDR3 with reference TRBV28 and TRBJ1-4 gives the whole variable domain DVKVTQSSRYLVKRTGEKVFLECVQDMDHENMFWYRQDPGLGLRLIYFSYDVKMKEKGDIPEGYSVSREKKERFSLILESASTNQTSMYLCASSLIAGDNEKLFFGSGTQLSVL.

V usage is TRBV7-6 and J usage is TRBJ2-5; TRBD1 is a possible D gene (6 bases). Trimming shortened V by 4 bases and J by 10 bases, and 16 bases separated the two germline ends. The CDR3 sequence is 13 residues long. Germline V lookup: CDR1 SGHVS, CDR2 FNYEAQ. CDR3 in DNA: TGTGCCAGCAGCTCCTGGGGAAAACAGGGCCAGTACTTC. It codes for CASSSWGKQGQYF.

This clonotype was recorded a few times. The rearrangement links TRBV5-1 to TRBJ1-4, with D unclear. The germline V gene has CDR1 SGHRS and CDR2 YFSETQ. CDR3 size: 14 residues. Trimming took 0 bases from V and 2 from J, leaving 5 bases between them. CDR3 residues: CASSLALTNEKLFF. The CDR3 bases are TGCGCCAGCAGCTTGGCTCTGACTAATGAAAAACTGTTTTTT.

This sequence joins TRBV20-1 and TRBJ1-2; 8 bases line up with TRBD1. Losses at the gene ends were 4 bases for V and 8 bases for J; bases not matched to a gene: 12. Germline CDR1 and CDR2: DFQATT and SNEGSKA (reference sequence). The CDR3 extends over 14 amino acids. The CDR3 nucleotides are TGCAGTGCTATTACCGCCAGGGGGCGCGGGGGCTACACCTTC. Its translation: CSAITARGRGGYTF.

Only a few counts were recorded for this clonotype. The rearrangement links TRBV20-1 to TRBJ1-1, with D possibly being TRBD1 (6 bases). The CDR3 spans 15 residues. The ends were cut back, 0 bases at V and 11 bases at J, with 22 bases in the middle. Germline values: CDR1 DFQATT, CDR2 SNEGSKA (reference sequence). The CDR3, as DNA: TGCAGTGCTAGAGATCCCGGAACAGGGCAAGTACGGGCTTTCTTT. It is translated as CSARDPGTGQVRAFF.

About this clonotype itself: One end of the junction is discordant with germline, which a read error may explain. CDR3 DNA: TGTGCCGGCAGCACGCTGAGGCTAGATACGCAGTATTTT. It codes for CAGSTLRLDTQYF. V gene TRBV7-2 combines with J gene TRBJ2-3; no firm D call. Germline V gene sequence: CDR1 SGHTA, CDR2 FQGNSA. The length of the CDR3 is 13 residues. The complete variable domain, with remaining parts taken from reference TRBV7-2 and TRBJ2-3, reads GAGVSQSPSNKVTEKGKDVELRCDPISGHTALYWYRQSLGQGLEFLIYFQGNSAPDKSGLPSDRFSAERTGGSVSTLTIQRTQQEDSAVYLCAGSTLRLDTQYFGPGTRLTVL.

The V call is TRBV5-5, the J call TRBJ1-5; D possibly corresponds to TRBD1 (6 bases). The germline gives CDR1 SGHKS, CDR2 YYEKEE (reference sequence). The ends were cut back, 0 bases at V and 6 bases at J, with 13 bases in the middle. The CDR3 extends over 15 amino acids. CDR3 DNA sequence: TGTGCCAGCAGCTTGGGGCAGGGGTTTCGTCAGCCCCAGCATTTT. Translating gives CASSLGQGFRQPQHF.

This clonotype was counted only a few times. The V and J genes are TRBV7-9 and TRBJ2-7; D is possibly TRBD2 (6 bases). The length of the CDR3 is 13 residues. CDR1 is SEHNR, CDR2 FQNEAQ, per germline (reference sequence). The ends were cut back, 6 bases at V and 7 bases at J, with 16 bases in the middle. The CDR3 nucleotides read TGTGCCAGCAGTTCGGACTATTACGTAGAGCAGTACTTC. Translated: CASSSDYYVEQYF.

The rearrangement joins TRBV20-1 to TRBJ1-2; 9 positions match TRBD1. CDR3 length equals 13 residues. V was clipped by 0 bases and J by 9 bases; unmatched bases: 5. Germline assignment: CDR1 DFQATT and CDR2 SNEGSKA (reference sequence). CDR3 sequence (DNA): TGCAGTGCTAGAGAGGGGGACAGGGCTAGCTACACCTTC. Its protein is CSAREGDRASYTF.

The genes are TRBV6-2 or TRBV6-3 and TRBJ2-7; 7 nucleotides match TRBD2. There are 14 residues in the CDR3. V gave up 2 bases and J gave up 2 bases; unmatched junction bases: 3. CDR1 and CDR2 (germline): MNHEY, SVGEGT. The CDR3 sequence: CASSYRGGTYEQYF. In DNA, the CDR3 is TGTGCCAGCAGTTACCGCGGGGGAACCTACGAGCAGTACTTC.

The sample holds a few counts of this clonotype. The CDR3 coding sequence is TGCGCCAGCAGCCAAGGGCTCCCTCCAAACATTCAGTACTTC. It is translated as CASSQGLPPNIQYF. The rearrangement uses TRBV4-3 and TRBJ2-4; unclear D gene. The CDR3 totals 14 residues. The germline V gene has CDR1 LGHNA and CDR2 YSLEER. The V gene lost 1 base and the J gene lost 6 bases, with 10 bases spanning the gap.

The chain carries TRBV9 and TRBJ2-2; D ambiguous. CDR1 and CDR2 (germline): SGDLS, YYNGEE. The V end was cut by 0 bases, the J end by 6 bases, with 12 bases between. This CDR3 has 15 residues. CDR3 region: CASSVGPNPPGELFF. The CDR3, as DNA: TGTGCCAGCAGCGTAGGTCCTAACCCGCCCGGGGAGCTGTTTTTT.

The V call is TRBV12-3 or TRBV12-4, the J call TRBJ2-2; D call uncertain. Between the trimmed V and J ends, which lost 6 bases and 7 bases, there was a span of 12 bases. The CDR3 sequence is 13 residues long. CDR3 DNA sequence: TGTGCCAGCAGCTACCTACGGAGCGGGGAGCTGTTTTTT. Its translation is CASSYLRSGELFF.

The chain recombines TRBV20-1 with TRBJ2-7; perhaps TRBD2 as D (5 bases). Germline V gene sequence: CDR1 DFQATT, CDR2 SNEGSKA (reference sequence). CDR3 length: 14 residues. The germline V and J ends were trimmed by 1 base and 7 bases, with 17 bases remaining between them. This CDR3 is CSARGEMGLGEQYF. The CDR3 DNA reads TGCAGTGCTAGAGGGGAGATGGGGTTGGGGGAGCAGTACTTC.

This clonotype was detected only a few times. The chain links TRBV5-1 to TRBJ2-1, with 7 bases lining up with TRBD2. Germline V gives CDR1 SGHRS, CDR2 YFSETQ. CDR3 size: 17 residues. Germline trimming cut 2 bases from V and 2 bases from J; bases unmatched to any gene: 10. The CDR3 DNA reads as TGCGCCAGCAGCTTAGCTACTAGCGACTACGCCTACAATGAGCAGTTCTTC. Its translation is CASSLATSDYAYNEQFF.